The clone carrying this T cell receptor (beta chain) was detected many times. Looked up from germline, CDR1 is MDHEN and CDR2 is SYDVKM. The CDR3 covers 14 residues. The V end lost 3 bases, the J end lost 2 bases, and 10 bases lay between the germline ends. The record originates from a study of regulatory T cells in long-lasting Graves disease. Study information: Graves' patients, newly diagnosed, had taken antithyroid drugs under 3 months.

The authors built TCR beta libraries using iRepertoire HTBI primers and Arm-PCR of CDR3 regions. How the authors handled the data: Across the samples, identification revealed just over 60 TRBV and 12 to 15 TRBJ segments. TCRdb called the multiplex PCR reads again in MiXCR, with one record for every CDR3 protein. The V and J calls and clone size are TCRdb's, not the authors'. The sample lists some 250,000 distinct CDR3 sequences; around 19% were seen once. Indicated time point: newly diagnosed GD, antithyroid drugs for less than 3 months. Extracted PBMC RNA gave rise to the TCR library. Criteria from the American Thyroid Association guidelines were applied to diagnose Graves' disease.

The starting material was peripheral blood mononuclear cells (PBMCs), obtained at new diagnosis, from a patient treated with antithyroid drugs. The sequence came from a female donor with Graves disease. The chain has TRBV28 and TRBJ1-2; D is undetermined. The CDR3 sequence is CASSFRTGNYGYTF. CDR3 nucleotides: TGTGCCAGCAGTTTCCGAACCGGGAACTATGGCTACACCTTC.